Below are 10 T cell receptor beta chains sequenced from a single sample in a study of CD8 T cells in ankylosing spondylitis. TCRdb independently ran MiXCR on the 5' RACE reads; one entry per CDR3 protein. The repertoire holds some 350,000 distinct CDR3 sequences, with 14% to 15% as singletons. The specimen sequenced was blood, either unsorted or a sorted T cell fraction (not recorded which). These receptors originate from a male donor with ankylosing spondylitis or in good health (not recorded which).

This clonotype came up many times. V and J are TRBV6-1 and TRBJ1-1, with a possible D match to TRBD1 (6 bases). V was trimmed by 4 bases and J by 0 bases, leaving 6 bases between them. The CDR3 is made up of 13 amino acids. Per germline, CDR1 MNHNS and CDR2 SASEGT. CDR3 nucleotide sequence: TGTGCCAGCAGTGGGGACATGAACACTGAAGCTTTCTTT. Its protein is CASSGDMNTEAFF.

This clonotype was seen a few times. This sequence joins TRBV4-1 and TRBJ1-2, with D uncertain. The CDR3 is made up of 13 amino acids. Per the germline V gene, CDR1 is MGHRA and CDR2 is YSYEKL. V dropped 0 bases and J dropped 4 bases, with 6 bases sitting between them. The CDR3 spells CASSQEGFYGYTF. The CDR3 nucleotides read TGCGCCAGCAGCCAAGAAGGATTCTATGGCTACACCTTC.

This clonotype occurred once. The CDR3 loop is CASSLAATGTEAFF. CDR3 nucleotide sequence: TGCGCCAGCAGCTTGGCCGCTACCGGCACTGAAGCTTTCTTT. The chain combines TRBV5-1 with TRBJ1-1; D gene ambiguous. Germline values: CDR1 SGHRS, CDR2 YFSETQ. V was trimmed by 0 bases and J by 4 bases, leaving 10 bases between them. The CDR3 spans 14 residues.

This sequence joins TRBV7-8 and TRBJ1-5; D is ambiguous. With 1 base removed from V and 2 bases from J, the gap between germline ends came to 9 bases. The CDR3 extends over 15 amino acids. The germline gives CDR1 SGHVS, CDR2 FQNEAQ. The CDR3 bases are TGTGCCAGCAGCTTAGAGGGAAAGGGCAATCAGCCCCAGCATTTT. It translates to CASSLEGKGNQPQHF. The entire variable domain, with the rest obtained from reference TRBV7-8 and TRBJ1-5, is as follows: GAGVSQSPRYKVAKRGQDVALRCDPISGHVSLFWYQQALGQGPEFLTYFQNEAQLDKSGLPSDRFFAERPEGSVSTLKIQRTQQEDSAVYLCASSLEGKGNQPQHFGDGTRLSIL.

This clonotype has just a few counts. CDR3 amino acids: CASRPTEQIIQYF. The CDR3 bases are TGTGCCAGCAGACCGACTGAACAGATCATTCAGTACTTC. The gene calls are TRBV6-1 and TRBJ2-4; D not certain. The CDR3 spans 13 residues. Trimming stripped 6 bases from V and 9 bases from J, with 15 bases between. Per germline, CDR1 MNHNS and CDR2 SASEGT.

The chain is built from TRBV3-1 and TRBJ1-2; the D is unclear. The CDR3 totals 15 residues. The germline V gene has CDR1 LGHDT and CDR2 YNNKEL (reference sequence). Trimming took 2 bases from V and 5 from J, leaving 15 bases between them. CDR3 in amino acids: CASSQPSGMGYGYTF. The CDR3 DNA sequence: TGTGCCAGCAGCCAACCCTCGGGAATGGGTTATGGCTACACCTTC. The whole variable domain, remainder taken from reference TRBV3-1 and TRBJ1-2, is DTAVSQTPKYLVTQMGNDKSIKCEQNLGHDTMYWYKQDSKKFLKIMFSYNNKELIINETVPNRFSPKSPDKAHLNLHINSLELGDSAVYFCASSQPSGMGYGYTFGSGTRLTVV.

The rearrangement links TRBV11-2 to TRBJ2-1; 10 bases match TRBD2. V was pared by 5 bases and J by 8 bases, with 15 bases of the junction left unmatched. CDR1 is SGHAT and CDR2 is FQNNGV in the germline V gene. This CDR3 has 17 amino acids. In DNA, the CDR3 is TGTGCCAGCAGCCCAGGGGGACTAGCGACCGGCGAGGATGAGCAGTTCTTC. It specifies CASSPGGLATGEDEQFF.

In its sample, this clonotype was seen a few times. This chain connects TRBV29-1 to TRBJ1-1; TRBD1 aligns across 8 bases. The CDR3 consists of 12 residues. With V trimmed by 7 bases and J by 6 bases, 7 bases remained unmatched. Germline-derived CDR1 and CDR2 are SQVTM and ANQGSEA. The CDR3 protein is CSGSRGHSEAFF. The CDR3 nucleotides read TGCAGCGGGTCCAGGGGGCATTCTGAAGCTTTCTTT.

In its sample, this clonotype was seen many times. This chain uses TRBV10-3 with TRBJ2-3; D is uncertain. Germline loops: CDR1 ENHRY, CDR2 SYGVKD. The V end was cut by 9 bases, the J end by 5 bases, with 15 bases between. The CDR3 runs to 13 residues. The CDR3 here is CAIEAQLGDTQYF. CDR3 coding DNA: TGTGCCATTGAGGCGCAGTTAGGAGATACGCAGTATTTT.

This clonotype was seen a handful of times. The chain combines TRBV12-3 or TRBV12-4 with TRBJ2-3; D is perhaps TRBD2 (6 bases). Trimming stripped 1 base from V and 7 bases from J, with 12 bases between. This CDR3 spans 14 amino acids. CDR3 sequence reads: CASSLGLAPHTQYF. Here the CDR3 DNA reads TGTGCCAGCAGTTTAGGGCTAGCGCCCCATACGCAGTATTTT.